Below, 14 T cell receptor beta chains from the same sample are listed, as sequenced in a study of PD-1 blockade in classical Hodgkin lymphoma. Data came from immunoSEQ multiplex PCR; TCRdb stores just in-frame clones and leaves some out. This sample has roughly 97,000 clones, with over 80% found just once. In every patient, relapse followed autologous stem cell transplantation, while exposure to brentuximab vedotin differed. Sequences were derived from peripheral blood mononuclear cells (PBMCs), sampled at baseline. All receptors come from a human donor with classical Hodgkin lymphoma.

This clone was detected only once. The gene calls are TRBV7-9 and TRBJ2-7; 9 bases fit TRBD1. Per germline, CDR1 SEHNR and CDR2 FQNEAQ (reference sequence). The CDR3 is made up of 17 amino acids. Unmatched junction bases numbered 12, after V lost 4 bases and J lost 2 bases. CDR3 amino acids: CASSSRAGTGNPYEQYF. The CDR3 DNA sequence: TGTGCCAGCAGCTCCCGTGCCGGGACAGGGAACCCCTACGAGCAGTACTTC.

The CDR3 DNA reads as TGTGCCAGCAGTTACTTGGACTCAGATACGCAGTATTTT. This codes for CASSYLDSDTQYF. V gene TRBV6-6 combines with J gene TRBJ2-3; D perhaps matches TRBD2 (5 bases). V lost 1 base to trimming and J lost 4 bases, with 6 bases between them. This CDR3 is built from 13 residues. Germline lookup yields CDR1 MNHNY and CDR2 SVGAGI (reference sequence).

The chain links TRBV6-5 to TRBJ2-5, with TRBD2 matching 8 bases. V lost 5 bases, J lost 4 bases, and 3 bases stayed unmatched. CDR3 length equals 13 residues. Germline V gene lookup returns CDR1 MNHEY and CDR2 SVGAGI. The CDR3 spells CASSPGGGETQYF. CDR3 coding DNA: TGTGCCAGCAGTCCGGGGGGGGGAGAGACCCAGTACTTC.

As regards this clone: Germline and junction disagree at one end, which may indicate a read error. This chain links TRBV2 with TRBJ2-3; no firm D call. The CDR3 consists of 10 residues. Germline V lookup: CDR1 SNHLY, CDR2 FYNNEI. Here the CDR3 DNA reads TGTGCCAGCGGTGAGGATACGCAGTATTTT. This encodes CASGEDTQYF.

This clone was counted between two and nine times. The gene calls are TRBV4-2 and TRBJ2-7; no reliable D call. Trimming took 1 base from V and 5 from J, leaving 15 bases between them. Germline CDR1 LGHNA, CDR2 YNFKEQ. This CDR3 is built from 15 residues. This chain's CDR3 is CASSQVGRSLDEQYF. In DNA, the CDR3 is TGTGCCAGCAGCCAAGTCGGCAGGTCCCTAGACGAGCAGTACTTC.

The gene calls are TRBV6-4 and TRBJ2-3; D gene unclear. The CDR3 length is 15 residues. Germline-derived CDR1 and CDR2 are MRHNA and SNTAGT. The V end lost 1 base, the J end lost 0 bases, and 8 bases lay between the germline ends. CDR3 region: CASSDYADSTDTQYF. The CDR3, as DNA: TGTGCCAGCAGTGACTACGCGGACAGCACAGATACGCAGTATTTT.

The chain's CDR3 is CASSVGRGRGAEAFF. The CDR3 DNA follows: TGTGCCAGCAGTGTGGGCAGGGGGCGCGGGGCTGAAGCTTTCTTT. The chain couples TRBV6-1 to TRBJ1-1; 8 nucleotides match TRBD1. The J segment lost 6 bases and the V segment lost 4 bases, leaving 10 bases of the junction unmatched. CDR1 is MNHNS and CDR2 is SASEGT in the germline V gene. The CDR3 runs 15 residues.

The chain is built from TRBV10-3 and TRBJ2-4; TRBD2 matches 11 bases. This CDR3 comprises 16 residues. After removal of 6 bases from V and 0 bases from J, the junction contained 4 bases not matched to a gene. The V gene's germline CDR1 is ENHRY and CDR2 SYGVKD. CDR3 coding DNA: TGTGCCATCAGCCCGACTAGCGGGGTAGCCAAAAACATTCAGTACTTC. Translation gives CAISPTSGVAKNIQYF.

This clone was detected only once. CDR3 nucleotides: TGTGCCAGCTCGGTGGGACTAGCGTCCTACGAGCAGTACTTC. Residues: CASSVGLASYEQYF. The chain carries TRBV18 and TRBJ2-7; 10 nucleotides agree with TRBD2. Germline V CDR1 and CDR2: KGHSH, LQKENI. This CDR3 contains 14 residues. Germline trimming cut 6 bases from V and 1 base from J; bases unmatched to any gene: 3.

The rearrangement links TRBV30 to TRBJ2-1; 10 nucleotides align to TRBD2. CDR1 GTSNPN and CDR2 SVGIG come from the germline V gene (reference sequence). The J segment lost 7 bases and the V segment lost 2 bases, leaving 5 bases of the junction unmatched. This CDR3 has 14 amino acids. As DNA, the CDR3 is TGTGCCTGGAGTTCTAGCGGGAGTTGGAATGAGCAGTTCTTC. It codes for CAWSSSGSWNEQFF. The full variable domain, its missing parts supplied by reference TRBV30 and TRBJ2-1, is SQTIHQWPATLVQPVGSPLSLECTVEGTSNPNLYWYRQAAGRGLQLLFYSVGIGQISSEVPQNLSASRPQDRQFILSSKKLLLSDSGFYLCAWSSSGSWNEQFFGPGTRLTVL.

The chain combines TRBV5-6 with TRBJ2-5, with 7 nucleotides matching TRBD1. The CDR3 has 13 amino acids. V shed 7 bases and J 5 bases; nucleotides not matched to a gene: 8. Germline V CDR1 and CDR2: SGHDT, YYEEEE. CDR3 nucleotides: TGTGCCAGCTTTTTGCGAGGGGGCGAGACCCAGTACTTC. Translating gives CASFLRGGETQYF.

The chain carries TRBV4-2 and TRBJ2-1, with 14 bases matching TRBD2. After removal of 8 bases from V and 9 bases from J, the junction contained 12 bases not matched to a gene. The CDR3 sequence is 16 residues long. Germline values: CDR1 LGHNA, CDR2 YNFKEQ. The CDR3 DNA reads TGTGCCAGCGCCCTAGGACTAGCGGGAGGAAGGGGTGAGCAGTTCTTC. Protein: CASALGLAGGRGEQFF.

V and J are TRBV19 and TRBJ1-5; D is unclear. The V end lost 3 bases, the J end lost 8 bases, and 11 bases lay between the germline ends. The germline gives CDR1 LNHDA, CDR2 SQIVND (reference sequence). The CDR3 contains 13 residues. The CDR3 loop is CASSMSRYEPQHF. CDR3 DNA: TGTGCCAGTAGTATGTCACGGTATGAGCCCCAGCATTTT. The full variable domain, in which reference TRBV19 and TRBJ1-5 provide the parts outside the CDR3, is DGGITQSPKYLFRKEGQNVTLSCEQNLNHDAMYWYRQDPGQGLRLIYYSQIVNDFQKGDIAEGYSVSREKKESFPLTVTSAQKNPTAFYLCASSMSRYEPQHFGDGTRLSIL.

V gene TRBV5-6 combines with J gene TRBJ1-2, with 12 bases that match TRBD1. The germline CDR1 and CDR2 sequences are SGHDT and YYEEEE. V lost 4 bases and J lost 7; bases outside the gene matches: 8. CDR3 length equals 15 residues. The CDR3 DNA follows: TGTGCCAGCAGCCGCCGGGACAGGGGGCCCTTTGGCTACACCTTC. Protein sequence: CASSRRDRGPFGYTF.